The clone carrying this TCR beta chain was observed at least ten times. The data stem from a study of chronic HIV infection and antiretroviral therapy. Using its own MiXCR run on the 5' RACE reads, TCRdb lists one record per CDR3 protein. The sample shows tens of thousands of distinct CDR3 sequences, about 7.4% of them seen only once. The CDR3 runs 15 residues. Germline V CDR1 and CDR2: SGHTA, FQGTGA. J gave up 1 base and V 2 bases, and 1 base lay outside the gene matches. Sequenced material: peripheral blood. The chain combines TRBV7-3 with TRBJ2-3; TRBD2 matches at 9 bases. This TCR was sampled from an adult who had HIV and had not received antiretroviral therapy, or was an uninfected healthy control (not recorded which). The CDR3 nucleotides are TGTGCCAGCAGCTTAGCTAGCGGGGGCACAGATACGCAGTATTTT. As protein: CASSLASGGTDTQYF.